The clone carrying this T cell receptor beta chain was seen a handful of times. Its target is unknown. The entry originates in a study of identical twins. MiXCR, applied by TCRdb to the 5' RACE reads, yields one record per CDR3 protein. In the table there are 600,000 to 800,000 distinct CDR3 sequences, 20% to 25% of which are singletons. Study-level findings and limits: Carriage of fewer insertions was seen in abundant cord blood beta clonotypes, whereas memory repertoires showed none.

The V and J ends lost 1 base and 5 bases respectively, with 16 bases between them. This CDR3 region has 15 residues. Germline lookup yields CDR1 DFQATT and CDR2 SNEGSKA (reference sequence). The same sample was also used in a study of T cells expressing NK-cell markers. Per that paper: Alpha-beta TCR T cells were the sole sorting target in several experiments, owing to an anti-gamma-delta TCR antibody. A few donors' CD3+CD56-NKG2C+ cells were dominated by the same clonotypes. HCMV specificity of expanded NKG2C+ T cell clones remained unclear.

The chain has TRBV20-1 and TRBJ2-3; either TRBD1 or TRBD2 may fit D (6 bases each). This receptor was taken from a woman under 30 in good health. Sequencing was done on a sample of PBMCs. The CDR3 DNA is TGCAGTGCTAGAGCTCCGAGGGGGGCAGGAGATACGCAGTATTTT. Its protein product is CSARAPRGAGDTQYF.